This TCR beta chain was recovered during a study of cytotoxic CD8 clonotypes in ibrutinib-treated CLL. Whole-study context: The patients comprised more than ten relapsed/refractory and around 14 treatment-naive cases, approximately 17 IGHV unmutated. Responses: approximately 25 partial, 2 complete; after median roughly 5.5 years, roughly 14 stayed remitted, around 12 progressed. Once treatment had gone on for a median of 12 months, range 6 to 36, response samples were drawn.

The data were produced by immunoSEQ multiplex PCR, yet TCRdb's version contains in-frame clones alone and is incomplete. Found here are some 170,000 clones, around nine tenths of them singletons; the top ten hold roughly 3%. The germline CDR1 and CDR2 sequences are MNHEY and SVGAGI. The CDR3 has 16 residues. V was trimmed by 0 bases and J by 5 bases, leaving 17 bases between them. The chain carries TRBV6-5 and TRBJ2-7; D is possibly TRBD1 (5 bases). This TCR derives from a human donor with chronic lymphocytic leukemia. Material: PBMCs, obtained at disease progression, from a patient treated with ibrutinib. In nucleotides, the CDR3 is TGTGCCAGCAGTTACTCACTGGCACAGGCCAAAGACGAGCAGTACTTC. Its translation: CASSYSLAQAKDEQYF.